Sequencing of this TCR beta chain was carried out in a study of blood T cell repertoires in COVID-19. Turning to the study itself: Specimens from acute and convalescent COVID-19 originated in the United States, Italy and Spain. In each case, the material was cDNA or gDNA derived from T cells, B-cell-depleted T cells, or PBMCs.

Authors' processing steps: Amplified reference gene primers provided the basis for estimating nucleated cell counts. TCRdb's table, derived via immunoSEQ multiplex PCR, lists solely in-frame clones and lacks some. V and J calls and clone size follow that table, whereas D and trimming were derived from the DNA. The sample lists about 50,000 clones, 83% occurring once. The CDR3 sequence is 16 residues long. V was pared by 5 bases and J by 5 bases, with 8 bases of the junction left unmatched. Per germline, CDR1 SGHTA and CDR2 FQGNSA. Sequencing was done on a sample of peripheral blood. The receptor comes from a man aged 35 to 55 with acute or convalescent COVID-19. The genes are TRBV7-2 and TRBJ2-1, with 11 bases fitting TRBD1. CDR3 nucleotide sequence: TGTGCCAGCAGCCGCCCGCCGGGACAGGGGGACAATGAGCAGTTCTTC. Amino acid sequence: CASSRPPGQGDNEQFF.